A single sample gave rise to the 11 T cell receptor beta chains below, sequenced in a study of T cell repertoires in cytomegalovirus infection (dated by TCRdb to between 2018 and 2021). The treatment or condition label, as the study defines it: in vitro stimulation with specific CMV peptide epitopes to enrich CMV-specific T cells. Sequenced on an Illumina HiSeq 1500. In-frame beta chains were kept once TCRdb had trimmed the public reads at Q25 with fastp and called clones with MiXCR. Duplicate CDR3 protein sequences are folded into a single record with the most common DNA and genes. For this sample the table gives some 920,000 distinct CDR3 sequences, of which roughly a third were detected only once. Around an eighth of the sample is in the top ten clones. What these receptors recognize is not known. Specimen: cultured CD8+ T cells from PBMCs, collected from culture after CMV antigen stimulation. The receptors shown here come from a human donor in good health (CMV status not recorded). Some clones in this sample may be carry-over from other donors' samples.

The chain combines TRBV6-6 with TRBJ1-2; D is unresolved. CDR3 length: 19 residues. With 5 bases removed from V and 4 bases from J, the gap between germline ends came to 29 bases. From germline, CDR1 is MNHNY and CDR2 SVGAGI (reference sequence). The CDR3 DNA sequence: TGTGCCAGCAGTGGCTACGGTCCTACCGGCGGGATCCCTTTCTATGGCTACACCTTC. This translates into CASSGYGPTGGIPFYGYTF.

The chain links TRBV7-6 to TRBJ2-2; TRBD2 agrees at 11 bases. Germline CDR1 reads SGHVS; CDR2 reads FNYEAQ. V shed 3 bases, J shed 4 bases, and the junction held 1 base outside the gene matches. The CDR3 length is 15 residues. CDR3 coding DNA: TGTGCCAGCAGCTTTAGCGGGGGGGTCACCGGGGAGCTGTTTTTT. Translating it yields CASSFSGGVTGELFF.

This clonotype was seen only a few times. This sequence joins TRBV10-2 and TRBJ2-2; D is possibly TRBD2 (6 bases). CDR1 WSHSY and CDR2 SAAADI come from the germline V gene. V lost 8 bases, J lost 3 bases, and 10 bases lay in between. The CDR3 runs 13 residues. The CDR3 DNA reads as TGCGCCAGCTTCGGCGGGGACACCGGGGAGCTGTTTTTT. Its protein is CASFGGDTGELFF.

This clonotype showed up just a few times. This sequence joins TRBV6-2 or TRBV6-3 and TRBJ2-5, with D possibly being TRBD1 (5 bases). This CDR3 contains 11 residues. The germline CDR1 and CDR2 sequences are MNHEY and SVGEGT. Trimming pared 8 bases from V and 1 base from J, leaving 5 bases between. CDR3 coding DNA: TGTGCCAGCGACAGCCAAGAGACCCAGTACTTC. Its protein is CASDSQETQYF.

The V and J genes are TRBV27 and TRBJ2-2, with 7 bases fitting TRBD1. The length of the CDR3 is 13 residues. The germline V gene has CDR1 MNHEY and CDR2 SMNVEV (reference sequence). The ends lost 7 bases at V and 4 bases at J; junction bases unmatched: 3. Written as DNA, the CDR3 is TGTGCCAGCATTGACAGGGTCACCGGGGAGCTGTTTTTT. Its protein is CASIDRVTGELFF.

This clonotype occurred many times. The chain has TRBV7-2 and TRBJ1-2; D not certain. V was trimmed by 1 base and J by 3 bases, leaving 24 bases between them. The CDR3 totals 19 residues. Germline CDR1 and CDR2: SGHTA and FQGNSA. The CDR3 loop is CASSLVMGIDGSTYYGYTF. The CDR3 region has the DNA TGTGCCAGCAGCTTAGTAATGGGTATAGACGGGAGTACATACTATGGCTACACCTTC.

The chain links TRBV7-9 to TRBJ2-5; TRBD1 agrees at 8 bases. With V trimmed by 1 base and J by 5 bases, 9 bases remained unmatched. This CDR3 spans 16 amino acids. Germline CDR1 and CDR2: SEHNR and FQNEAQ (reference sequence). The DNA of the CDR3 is TGTGCCAGCAGCTTAGTGAATGACAGGGGTCAGGAGACCCAGTACTTC. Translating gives CASSLVNDRGQETQYF.

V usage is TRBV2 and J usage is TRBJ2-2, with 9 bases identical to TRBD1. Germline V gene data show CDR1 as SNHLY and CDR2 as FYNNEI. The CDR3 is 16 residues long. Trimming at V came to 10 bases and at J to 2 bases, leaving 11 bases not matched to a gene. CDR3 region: CANIWRDRANTGELFF. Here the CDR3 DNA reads TGTGCCAACATCTGGAGGGACAGGGCAAACACCGGGGAGCTGTTTTTT. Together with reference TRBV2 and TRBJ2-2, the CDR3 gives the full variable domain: EPEVTQTPSHQVTQMGQEVILRCVPISNHLYFYWYRQILGQKVEFLVSFYNNEISEKSEIFDDQFSVERPDGSNFTLKIRSTKLEDSAMYFCANIWRDRANTGELFFGEGSRLTVL.

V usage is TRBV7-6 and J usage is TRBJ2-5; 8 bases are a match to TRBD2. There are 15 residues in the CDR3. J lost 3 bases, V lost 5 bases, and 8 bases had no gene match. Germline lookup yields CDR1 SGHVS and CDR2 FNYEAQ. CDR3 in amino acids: CASSLLTSGKETQYF. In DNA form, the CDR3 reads TGTGCCAGCAGCCTCTTAACTAGCGGTAAAGAGACCCAGTACTTC.

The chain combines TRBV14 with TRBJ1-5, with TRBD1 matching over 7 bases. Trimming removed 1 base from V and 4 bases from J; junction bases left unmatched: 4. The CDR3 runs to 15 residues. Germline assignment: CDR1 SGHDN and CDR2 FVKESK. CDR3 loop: CASSQGPGQNQPQHF. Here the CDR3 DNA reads TGTGCCAGCAGCCAAGGCCCGGGACAGAATCAGCCCCAGCATTTT.

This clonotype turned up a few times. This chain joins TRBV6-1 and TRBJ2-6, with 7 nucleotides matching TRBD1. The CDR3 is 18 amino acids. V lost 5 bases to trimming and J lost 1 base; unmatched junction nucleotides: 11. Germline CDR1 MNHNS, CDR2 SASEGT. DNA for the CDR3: TGTGCCAGCAGTCGAATCGGACAGGCTTTATCTGGGGCCAACGTCCTGACTTTC. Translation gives CASSRIGQALSGANVLTF.